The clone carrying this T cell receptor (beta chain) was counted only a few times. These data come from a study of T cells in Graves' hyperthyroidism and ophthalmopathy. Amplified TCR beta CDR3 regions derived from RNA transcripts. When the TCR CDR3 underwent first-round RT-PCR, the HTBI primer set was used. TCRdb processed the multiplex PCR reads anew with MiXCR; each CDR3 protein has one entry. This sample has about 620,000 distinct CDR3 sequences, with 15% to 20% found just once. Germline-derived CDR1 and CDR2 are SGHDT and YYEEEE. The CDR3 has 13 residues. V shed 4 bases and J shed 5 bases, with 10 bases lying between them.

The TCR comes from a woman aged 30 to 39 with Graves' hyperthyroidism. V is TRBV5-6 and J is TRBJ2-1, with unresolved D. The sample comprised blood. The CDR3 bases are TGTGCCAGCAGCACCTTGGTAGACAATGAGCAGTTCTTC. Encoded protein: CASSTLVDNEQFF.